These T cell receptor beta chains were read from a single sample in a study of T cell responses to AZD1222 COVID-19 vaccine. This table comes from immunoSEQ multiplex PCR, and its TCRdb copy is limited to in-frame clones, with some not included. There are tens of thousands of clones in the sample; roughly 88% occur only once, and roughly 12% lies in the top ten. The sample was peripheral blood, taken 28 days after the second AZD1222 dose. The receptors stem from an adult who received the AZD1222 COVID-19 vaccine. Both conserved end residues are trimmed from each CDR3.

TRBJ2-5,TRBV7-2,ASSLGQGGYKTQY
TRBJ1-6,TRBV7-3,ASSPGGAHSPLH
TRBJ2-7,TRBV28,ASGLAGGVEEQY
TRBJ2-1,TRBV21-1,ASNPPPLWRNNEQF
TRBJ1-1,TRBV28,ASSLSVMNTEAF
TRBJ1-2,TRBV29-1,SGDRVLSGYT
TRBJ2-1,TRBV9,ASSVVGTSGNEQF
TRBJ2-5,TRBV7-2,ASSLSLELVSKETQY
TRBJ2-7,TRBV3-1/TRBV3-2,ASSPSLSGEQY
TRBJ2-3,TRBV28,ASSLGGDTDTQY
TRBJ2-7,TRBV3-1/TRBV3-2,ASSPFKGGEQY
TRBJ1-6,TRBV19,ASSGTGTYNSPLH
TRBJ1-2,TRBV5-1,ASSSAGTETYGYT
TRBJ1-2,TRBV2,ASSDWGFGYT
TRBJ1-4,TRBV30,AWSVRATNEKLF
TRBJ1-4,TRBV9,ASSPSPATNEKLF
TRBJ1-2,TRBV6-5,ASSYAGGDYGYT
TRBJ2-3,TRBV11-3,ASSLVSVSDTQY
TRBJ1-3,TRBV21-1,ASGTRDVDSGNTIY
TRBJ2-3,TRBV4-2,ASSRGWSGTDTQY
TRBJ1-2,TRBV30,AWSVLAEGGYT
TRBJ2-2,TRBV4-1,ASSPLVSGPTTGELF